This T cell receptor (beta chain) was sequenced during a study of T cell repertoires in ileal Crohn's disease. Looking at the study overall: Postoperative therapy was given to about half: roughly twelve thiopurines, around 17 anti-TNF agents.

This CDR3 is built from 15 residues. The germline CDR1 and CDR2 sequences are MGHRA and YSYEKL. V trimming: 0 bases; J trimming: 4 bases; junction bases outside the gene matches: 1. Sequencing was performed with immunoSEQ multiplex PCR; in TCRdb, only in-frame clones are kept and a portion is missing. Of 5,300 or so clones detected, around 83% appear once; the ten largest clones hold about 4.7%. This receptor was identified in an adult with Crohn's disease. Specimen: ileal tissue. The chain carries TRBV4-1 and TRBJ2-7; 12 nucleotides align to TRBD2. In DNA form, the CDR3 reads TGCGCCAGCAGCCAAGAGCTAGCGGGAGGGTACGAGCAGTACTTC. It encodes CASSQELAGGYEQYF.